What follows are 29 T cell receptor beta chains derived from one specimen sequenced in a study of shared clonotypes between healthy human individuals. Naive CD8 cells comprised CD45RO-negative, CCR7-positively selected cells, excluding terminally differentiated effector memory CD45RA+ cells. Clones were read by immunoSEQ multiplex PCR, and TCRdb kept only the in-frame ones, dropping some. The sample holds about 2.1 million clones, just over 90% seen once. The sequenced sample consisted of naive CD8+ T cells from PBMCs. These receptors were obtained from a man aged 18-30 years in good health. Some clones in this sample may be carry-over from other donors' samples.

This rearrangement joins TRBV6-6 to TRBJ1-2; D not resolved. Germline CDR1 and CDR2: MNHNY and SVGAGI (reference sequence). This CDR3 is built from 15 residues. The V end lost 7 bases, the J end lost 4 bases, and 19 bases lay between the germline ends. The CDR3 loop is CASTFGEPLGYGYTF. The CDR3 DNA sequence: TGTGCCAGCACCTTTGGGGAGCCTTTGGGCTATGGCTACACCTTC.

This sequence joins TRBV7-9 and TRBJ2-7, with TRBD2 identical over 7 bases. CDR3 length equals 16 residues. The V gene's germline CDR1 is SEHNR and CDR2 FQNEAQ (reference sequence). V gave up 5 bases and J gave up 6 bases; unmatched junction bases: 16. The CDR3 sequence is CASSPRTAGAFIEQYF. CDR3 nucleotides: TGTGCCAGCAGCCCCCGGACGGCGGGAGCCTTTATCGAGCAGTACTTC.

The chain links TRBV7-6 to TRBJ2-2, with 7 bases aligning to TRBD1. The CDR3 runs to 16 residues. The germline gives CDR1 SGHVS, CDR2 FNYEAQ. V trimming: 5 bases; J trimming: 2 bases; junction bases outside the gene matches: 8. The CDR3 DNA reads as TGTGCCAGCAGCCGACCCCGGACAGGCAACACCGGGGAGCTGTTTTTT. Residues: CASSRPRTGNTGELFF.

This chain links TRBV7-2 with TRBJ2-5; TRBD2 matches at 7 bases. The V gene's germline CDR1 is SGHTA and CDR2 FQGNSA. The CDR3 runs 14 residues. V gave up 0 bases and J gave up 2 bases; unmatched junction bases: 0. CDR3: CASSLASGQETQYF. Written as DNA, the CDR3 is TGTGCCAGCAGCTTAGCTAGCGGGCAAGAGACCCAGTACTTC.

This clone showed up just once. The chain couples TRBV5-6 to TRBJ2-7, with 9 nucleotides matching TRBD1. Germline-derived CDR1 and CDR2 are SGHDT and YYEEEE. V lost 1 base to trimming and J lost 6 bases; unmatched junction nucleotides: 8. This CDR3 is built from 15 residues. CDR3 residues: CASSLNRGHQGEQYF. The CDR3 DNA follows: TGTGCCAGCAGCTTGAACAGGGGGCATCAGGGCGAGCAGTACTTC. The full variable domain, with the rest looked up from reference TRBV5-6 and TRBJ2-7, is DAGVTQSPTHLIKTRGQQVTLRCSPKSGHDTVSWYQQALGQGPQFIFQYYEEEERQRGNFPDRFSGHQFPNYSSELNVNALLLGDSALYLCASSLNRGHQGEQYFGPGTRLTVT.

This clone was recorded a few times. The rearrangement uses TRBV6-5 and TRBJ2-7; tentative D call: TRBD1 (6 bases). With 4 bases removed from V and 3 bases from J, the gap between germline ends came to 10 bases. From germline, CDR1 is MNHEY and CDR2 SVGAGI. The CDR3 sequence is 13 residues long. CDR3: CASSLHRDYEQYF. Here the CDR3 DNA reads TGTGCCAGCAGTTTGCACAGGGACTACGAGCAGTACTTC.

The chain uses TRBV6-1 and TRBJ2-7, with D unclear. The CDR3 sequence is 15 residues long. From germline, CDR1 is MNHNS and CDR2 SASEGT. V shed 0 bases and J shed 0 bases, with 9 bases lying between them. The CDR3, as DNA: TGTGCCAGCAGTGAAGCTCCCCAGAACTCCTACGAGCAGTACTTC. Protein product: CASSEAPQNSYEQYF.

This chain uses TRBV7-9 with TRBJ2-4; D is possibly TRBD1 or TRBD2 (6 bases each). V was shortened by 5 bases and J by 8 bases, with 19 bases between the two germline ends. This CDR3 has 15 residues. CDR1 SEHNR and CDR2 FQNEAQ come from the germline V gene (reference sequence). This chain's CDR3 is CASSPSGDWRDIQYF. The CDR3 region has the DNA TGTGCCAGCAGCCCCTCAGGGGATTGGAGGGACATTCAGTACTTC.

The chain has TRBV9 and TRBJ2-2; TRBD2 might be the D (5 bases). Deletions cut 1 base from V and 4 bases from J, with 20 bases between. Germline-derived CDR1 and CDR2 are SGDLS and YYNGEE. The CDR3 totals 18 residues. The CDR3 bases are TGTGCCAGCAGCGTACTAAAACTCGTGGAGGCGGGCACCGGGGAGCTGTTTTTT. Its protein is CASSVLKLVEAGTGELFF.

This chain's CDR3 is CASSLPEYQETQYF. The CDR3 DNA follows: TGTGCCAGCAGTTTGCCTGAATACCAAGAGACCCAGTACTTC. V is TRBV28 and J is TRBJ2-5; D remains ambiguous. CDR1 is MDHEN and CDR2 is SYDVKM in the germline V gene. The CDR3 is made up of 14 amino acids. Trimming cost V 3 bases and J 0 bases, with 8 bases left between them. The full variable domain, with the rest looked up from reference TRBV28 and TRBJ2-5, is DVKVTQSSRYLVKRTGEKVFLECVQDMDHENMFWYRQDPGLGLRLIYFSYDVKMKEKGDIPEGYSVSREKKERFSLILESASTNQTSMYLCASSLPEYQETQYFGPGTRLLVL.

This clone was recorded once. The chain combines TRBV27 with TRBJ2-1; D remains ambiguous. Trimming cost V 8 bases and J 1 base, with 12 bases left between them. The germline gives CDR1 MNHEY, CDR2 SMNVEV (reference sequence). This CDR3 contains 14 residues. CDR3 DNA sequence: TGTGCCAGCGGATCCCATGGGTCCTACAATGAGCAGTTCTTC. Its protein is CASGSHGSYNEQFF.

The chain employs TRBV5-1 and TRBJ2-7; the D gene is possibly TRBD1 (6 bases). CDR1 SGHRS and CDR2 YFSETQ come from the germline V gene. The CDR3 is 15 amino acids. V lost 4 bases and J lost 2, with 16 bases in between. CDR3 DNA sequence: TGCGCCAGCAGCAACGACAGGACTTTACCCTACGAGCAGTACTTC. Encoded protein: CASSNDRTLPYEQYF.

The chain couples TRBV6-1 to TRBJ2-7; TRBD1 is a possible D gene (5 bases). The CDR3 length is 13 residues. V gave up 3 bases and J gave up 7 bases, with 13 bases separating them. CDR1 MNHNS and CDR2 SASEGT come from the germline V gene. This CDR3 is CASSEVGQKEQYF. Here the CDR3 DNA reads TGTGCCAGCAGTGAGGTGGGGCAGAAGGAGCAGTACTTC.

CDR3 protein: CASSDWAGGTGELFF. CDR3 sequence (DNA): TGTGCCAGCAGCGACTGGGCAGGGGGCACCGGGGAGCTGTTTTTT. This chain links TRBV27 with TRBJ2-2, with 7 bases matching TRBD1. J was trimmed by 4 bases and V by 6 bases; bases with no gene match: 8. The germline V gene encodes CDR1 MNHEY and CDR2 SMNVEV (reference sequence). The CDR3 contains 15 residues.

The chain is built from TRBV9 and TRBJ2-5, with D maybe TRBD2 (6 bases). Trimming took off 3 bases at V and 14 bases at J, with 20 bases between the two ends. Germline CDR1 and CDR2: SGDLS and YYNGEE. The CDR3 runs 13 residues. The CDR3: CASSAEPRQRVYF. DNA for the CDR3: TGTGCCAGCAGCGCGGAGCCCAGACAGCGGGTCTACTTC.

This chain uses TRBV27 with TRBJ2-7, with D maybe TRBD2 (6 bases). The germline V and J ends were trimmed by 6 bases and 2 bases, with 11 bases remaining between them. Germline values: CDR1 MNHEY, CDR2 SMNVEV (reference sequence). There are 13 residues in the CDR3. The CDR3 sequence: CASREAGAYEQYF. The CDR3 DNA reads as TGTGCCAGCAGAGAAGCGGGCGCCTACGAGCAGTACTTC.

The rearrangement links TRBV4-1 to TRBJ2-5, with 8 bases lining up with TRBD2. The CDR3 contains 14 residues. Losses at the gene ends were 5 bases for V and 3 bases for J; bases not matched to a gene: 5. CDR1 is MGHRA and CDR2 is YSYEKL in the germline V gene. CDR3 amino acids: CASSSPGLEETQYF. Here the CDR3 DNA reads TGCGCCAGCAGCAGCCCGGGACTAGAAGAGACCCAGTACTTC.

The chain has TRBV27 and TRBJ1-4; possibly TRBD1 for D (5 bases). CDR1 and CDR2 from the germline V gene are MNHEY and SMNVEV (reference sequence). The CDR3 runs 15 residues. The V gene lost 6 bases and the J gene lost 6 bases, with 17 bases spanning the gap. CDR3 DNA: TGTGCCAGCAGCCTGTTTTCCGGGACGGATGAAAAACTGTTTTTT. It codes for CASSLFSGTDEKLFF. The variable domain in full, with the rest retrieved from reference TRBV27 and TRBJ1-4, is EAQVTQNPRYLITVTGKKLTVTCSQNMNHEYMSWYRQDPGLGLRQIYYSMNVEVTDKGDVPEGYKVSRKEKRNFPLILESPSPNQTSLYFCASSLFSGTDEKLFFGSGTQLSVL.

The J gene is TRBJ2-2, the V gene TRBV19, with TRBD1 identical over 7 bases. Germline CDR1 reads LNHDA; CDR2 reads SQIVND (reference sequence). This CDR3 spans 16 amino acids. The trim removed 5 bases at V and 3 bases at J, leaving 9 bases unmatched. CDR3 DNA sequence: TGTGCCAGTAGTCCACGGGCCGGACAGGACACCGGGGAGCTGTTTTTT. This sequence encodes CASSPRAGQDTGELFF. Supplemented by reference TRBV19 and TRBJ2-2, the full variable domain reads DGGITQSPKYLFRKEGQNVTLSCEQNLNHDAMYWYRQDPGQGLRLIYYSQIVNDFQKGDIAEGYSVSREKKESFPLTVTSAQKNPTAFYLCASSPRAGQDTGELFFGEGSRLTVL.

The chain recombines TRBV7-9 with TRBJ2-7, with unresolved D. The V and J ends lost 1 base and 7 bases respectively, with 14 bases between them. This CDR3 has 14 residues. Germline values: CDR1 SEHNR, CDR2 FQNEAQ (reference sequence). This CDR3 is CASSLGTYFGEQYF. The CDR3 nucleotides read TGTGCCAGCAGCTTAGGAACCTACTTCGGGGAGCAGTACTTC. The full variable domain, in which reference TRBV7-9 and TRBJ2-7 provide the parts outside the CDR3, is DTGVSQNPRHKITKRGQNVTFRCDPISEHNRLYWYRQTLGQGPEFLTYFQNEAQLEKSRLLSDRFSAERPKGSFSTLEIQRTEQGDSAMYLCASSLGTYFGEQYFGPGTRLTVT.

Only one count was recorded for this clone. This chain connects TRBV2 to TRBJ2-1; TRBD2 aligns across 14 bases. Germline V CDR1 and CDR2: SNHLY, FYNNEI. V lost 4 bases, J lost 0 bases, and 8 bases stayed unmatched. This CDR3 is built from 19 residues. For the CDR3, the DNA is TGTGCCAGCAGTGGGACTAGCGGGAGGCTTCCGAGCTCCTACAATGAGCAGTTCTTC. This encodes CASSGTSGRLPSSYNEQFF.

The chain links TRBV27 to TRBJ2-2; TRBD2 matches 12 bases. Germline assignment: CDR1 MNHEY and CDR2 SMNVEV (reference sequence). Trimming removed 4 bases from V and 2 bases from J; junction bases left unmatched: 8. The CDR3 runs to 18 residues. The CDR3 sequence is CASSWTSGTILNTGELFF. CDR3 DNA sequence: TGTGCCAGCAGTTGGACTAGCGGGACAATACTTAACACCGGGGAGCTGTTTTTT.

This clone was counted once. In DNA form, the CDR3 reads TGTGCCATCAGTGACTCCACAAAAACAGGGGACAACGAGCAGTACTTC. Amino acid sequence: CAISDSTKTGDNEQYF. The chain is built from TRBV10-3 and TRBJ2-7; 7 nucleotides align to TRBD1. The CDR3 is 16 residues long. CDR1 ENHRY and CDR2 SYGVKD come from the germline V gene. The V segment lost 3 bases and the J segment 5 bases; nucleotides outside the gene matches: 13.

The chain is built from TRBV5-1 and TRBJ1-2; the D gene is possibly TRBD1 (6 bases). The CDR3 contains 12 residues. The V end lost 4 bases, the J end lost 7 bases, and 11 bases lay between the germline ends. The V gene's germline CDR1 is SGHRS and CDR2 YFSETQ. The CDR3 sequence: CASSVTGFGYTF. DNA of the CDR3: TGCGCCAGCAGCGTGACAGGATTTGGCTACACCTTC. Based on the CDR3 plus reference TRBV5-1 and TRBJ1-2, the full variable domain is KAGVTQTPRYLIKTRGQQVTLSCSPISGHRSVSWYQQTPGQGLQFLFEYFSETQRNKGNFPGRFSGRQFSNSRSEMNVSTLELGDSALYLCASSVTGFGYTFGSGTRLTVV.

This chain uses TRBV7-9 with TRBJ2-5, with TRBD1 matching 9 bases. Trimming took 2 bases from V and 1 from J; bases not matched to a gene: 5. Germline CDR1 and CDR2: SEHNR and FQNEAQ (reference sequence). CDR3 length: 16 amino acids. CDR3 loop: CASSLNRGPGQETQYF. The CDR3 region has the DNA TGTGCCAGCAGCTTAAACAGGGGGCCGGGCCAAGAGACCCAGTACTTC.

V and J are TRBV7-6 and TRBJ2-7; maybe TRBD2 (5 bases). V was shortened by 0 bases and J by 7 bases, with 19 bases between the two germline ends. This CDR3 comprises 16 residues. Per germline, CDR1 SGHVS and CDR2 FNYEAQ. The CDR3 DNA sequence: TGTGCCAGCAGCTTAGCGGGAGTCGGATGGGCCTTGGAGCAGTACTTC. Protein sequence: CASSLAGVGWALEQYF.

About this clone: Other DNA sequences of this sample code for an identical CDR3. The chain joins TRBV27 to TRBJ2-2, with TRBD2 matching over 10 bases. The CDR3 has 15 residues. The germline gives CDR1 MNHEY, CDR2 SMNVEV (reference sequence). The ends lost 3 bases at V and 7 bases at J; junction bases unmatched: 5. The CDR3 sequence: CASSFLAGAVGELFF. In nucleotides, the CDR3 is TGTGCCAGCAGTTTTCTAGCGGGAGCGGTCGGGGAGCTGTTTTTT.

V gene TRBV27 combines with J gene TRBJ2-7, with 7 nucleotides matching TRBD2. Germline CDR1 reads MNHEY; CDR2 reads SMNVEV (reference sequence). V lost 7 bases to trimming and J lost 4 bases; unmatched junction nucleotides: 13. The CDR3 sequence is 15 residues long. The CDR3 bases are TGTGCCAGCACACCTCTCAGCGGGAAAGGGTACGAGCAGTACTTC. Protein: CASTPLSGKGYEQYF.

The CDR3 protein is CASSLTSSHNEQFF. The CDR3 DNA follows: TGTGCCAGCAGCTTGACTAGCAGCCACAATGAGCAGTTCTTC. The V and J genes are TRBV5-6 and TRBJ2-1; possible D gene TRBD2, 6 bases. V was cut by 1 base and J by 5 bases, with 10 bases left in between. This CDR3 is built from 14 residues. CDR1 and CDR2 from the germline V gene are SGHDT and YYEEEE. Together with reference TRBV5-6 and TRBJ2-1, the CDR3 gives the full variable domain: DAGVTQSPTHLIKTRGQQVTLRCSPKSGHDTVSWYQQALGQGPQFIFQYYEEEERQRGNFPDRFSGHQFPNYSSELNVNALLLGDSALYLCASSLTSSHNEQFFGPGTRLTVL.